These 26 T cell receptor beta chains came from one sample sequenced in a study of vaccination and CD4 T cells after COVID-19. These receptors' antigens are unknown. Treatment indicated: roughly ten-day PBMC culture with coronavirus spike peptide pools or control peptides (ViraFEST assay). The assay that was used to sequence DNA from cultured CD4+ T cells was the Oncomine TCR Beta short-read assay. TCRdb ran MiXCR on the PCR reads and lists one entry per CDR3 protein. The sample lists approximately 19,000 distinct CDR3 sequences; roughly three fifths were seen once. Sample: CD4+ T cells from blood, cultured in vitro. These receptor sequences come from a human donor who had recovered from COVID-19.

This clonotype has more than one count but fewer than ten. This chain connects TRBV24-1 to TRBJ2-5; D may be TRBD2 (7 bases). Germline V gives CDR1 KGHDR, CDR2 SFDVKD. V was cut by 5 bases and J by 2 bases, with 11 bases left in between. This CDR3 spans 14 amino acids. CDR3 in DNA: TGTGCCACCAGTGTTGGGGGGGCTCAAGAGACCCAGTACTTC. This sequence encodes CATSVGGAQETQYF.

The rearrangement links TRBV30 to TRBJ1-2, with a tentative D call TRBD1 (6 bases). Per germline, CDR1 GTSNPN and CDR2 SVGIG (reference sequence). The CDR3 extends over 14 amino acids. Trimming took 4 bases from V and 4 from J, leaving 16 bases between them. The chain's CDR3 is CAWIKTGRSYGYTF. CDR3 in DNA: TGTGCCTGGATAAAAACAGGGCGCAGCTATGGCTACACCTTC.

This clonotype showed up just once. This chain joins TRBV5-4 and TRBJ2-7, with D uncertain. CDR3 length equals 14 residues. With 1 base removed from V and 2 bases from J, the gap between germline ends came to 10 bases. CDR1 SGHNT and CDR2 YYREEE come from the germline V gene (reference sequence). CDR3 bases: TGTGCCAGCAGCTTGAGAACGCGCCCCTACGAGCAGTACTTC. It encodes CASSLRTRPYEQYF. The complete variable domain, with remaining parts taken from reference TRBV5-4 and TRBJ2-7, reads ETGVTQSPTHLIKTRGQQVTLRCSSQSGHNTVSWYQQALGQGPQFIFQYYREEENGRGNFPPRFSGLQFPNYSSELNVNALELDDSALYLCASSLRTRPYEQYFGPGTRLTVT.

The genes are TRBV12-3 or TRBV12-4 and TRBJ1-5, with TRBD1 matching over 7 bases. V shed 5 bases, J shed 4 bases, and the junction held 5 bases outside the gene matches. This CDR3 region has 14 residues. The CDR3, as DNA: TGTGCCAGCAGTCACGACAGGGTGAATCAGCCCCAGCATTTT. The encoded protein is CASSHDRVNQPQHF.

The chain couples TRBV20-1 to TRBJ1-1; D unresolved. This CDR3 has 13 residues. V was pared by 6 bases and J by 0 bases, with 11 bases between. Looked up from germline, CDR1 is DFQATT and CDR2 is SNEGSKA (reference sequence). CDR3 in DNA: TGCAGTGCCCCTTCCGGCCTGAACACTGAAGCTTTCTTT. Translated: CSAPSGLNTEAFF.

V and J are TRBV21-1 and TRBJ2-3; TRBD2 was called by the table and not checked on the DNA. TRBV21-1 counts as a pseudogene. The CDR3 spans 17 residues. The CDR3 loop is CASSKGLLAGGTDTQYF. The CDR3 DNA sequence: TGTGCCAGCAGCAAAGGGTTACTAGCGGGAGGCACAGATACGCAGTATTTT.

The chain couples TRBV11-3 to TRBJ1-1, with D uncertain. Looked up from germline, CDR1 is SGHNT and CDR2 is YENEEA. Trimming took 0 bases from V and 6 from J, leaving 8 bases between them. This CDR3 is 13 amino acids long. CDR3 sequence (DNA): TGTGCCAGCAGCTTAGAACCAACCGCTGAAGCTTTCTTT. Amino acid sequence: CASSLEPTAEAFF.

This clonotype showed up just a few times. The CDR3 region has the DNA TGTGCCTGGACCATTGGCACAACCCGACAGTATGGCTACACCTTC. Its protein product is CAWTIGTTRQYGYTF. The chain carries TRBV30 and TRBJ1-2; TRBD1 is a possible D gene (5 bases). Germline V lookup: CDR1 GTSNPN, CDR2 SVGIG (reference sequence). V lost 4 bases and J lost 5, with 20 bases in between. CDR3 length: 15 amino acids.

The chain carries TRBV6-1 and TRBJ1-5, with 8 bases lining up with TRBD1. The CDR3 has 17 residues. CDR1 and CDR2 from the germline V gene are MNHNS and SASEGT. The trim removed 6 bases at V and 7 bases at J, leaving 17 bases unmatched. The CDR3, as DNA: TGTGCCAGCAGGCCCACTGGGGGACAGGCGGCGGAGCAGCCCCAGCATTTT. Translating gives CASRPTGGQAAEQPQHF.

This clonotype has only a few counts. The chain has TRBV6-2 or TRBV6-3 and TRBJ1-1; perhaps TRBD1 as D (5 bases). Germline values: CDR1 MNHEY, CDR2 SVGEGT. V dropped 4 bases and J dropped 2 bases, with 14 bases sitting between them. The CDR3 sequence is 15 residues long. The CDR3 spells CASSSGRGYNTEAFF. As DNA, the CDR3 is TGTGCCAGCAGTTCCGGGCGGGGGTATAACACTGAAGCTTTCTTT.

In its sample, this clonotype ranks as medium-sized. The rearrangement links TRBV30 to TRBJ2-2; D uncertain. The CDR3 contains 16 residues. Per germline, CDR1 GTSNPN and CDR2 SVGIG (reference sequence). V was clipped by 0 bases and J by 6 bases, with 17 bases between them. The CDR3 is CAWSVRGSVLSGELFF. CDR3 sequence (DNA): TGTGCCTGGAGTGTTCGCGGCTCTGTGCTGTCCGGGGAGCTGTTTTTT.

The rearrangement uses TRBV30 and TRBJ1-1; D is possibly TRBD1 (5 bases). The CDR3 totals 12 residues. The germline CDR1 and CDR2 sequences are GTSNPN and SVGIG (reference sequence). V was pared by 5 bases and J by 5 bases, with 12 bases between. The CDR3 is CAWAGGITEAFF. For the CDR3, the DNA is TGTGCCTGGGCGGGGGGAATTACTGAAGCTTTCTTT. Together with reference TRBV30 and TRBJ1-1, the CDR3 gives the full variable domain: SQTIHQWPATLVQPVGSPLSLECTVEGTSNPNLYWYRQAAGRGLQLLFYSVGIGQISSEVPQNLSASRPQDRQFILSSKKLLLSDSGFYLCAWAGGITEAFFGQGTRLTVV.

The chain has TRBV5-6 and TRBJ2-1, with D perhaps given as TRBD1 or TRBD2 (5 bases each). Germline lookup yields CDR1 SGHDT and CDR2 YYEEEE. V was trimmed by 1 base and J by 0 bases, leaving 8 bases between them. The CDR3 is 15 residues long. CDR3 nucleotides: TGTGCCAGCAGCTTGTCAGGGAGCTCCTACAATGAGCAGTTCTTC. Translated: CASSLSGSSYNEQFF.

The genes are TRBV7-2 and TRBJ1-6; the match to TRBD1 covers 11 bases. CDR1 and CDR2 from the germline V gene are SGHTA and FQGNSA. This CDR3 is 15 amino acids long. Trimming cost V 5 bases and J 10 bases; bases outside gene matches: 7. The DNA for the CDR3 is TGTGCCAGCAGCGGACCCGGGACAGGGGGATCACCCCTCCACTTT. Protein product: CASSGPGTGGSPLHF. Looking up the rest from reference TRBV7-2 and TRBJ1-6 gives the full variable domain: GAGVSQSPSNKVTEKGKDVELRCDPISGHTALYWYRQSLGQGLEFLIYFQGNSAPDKSGLPSDRFSAERTGGSVSTLTIQRTQQEDSAVYLCASSGPGTGGSPLHFGNGTRLTVT.

This clonotype was counted once. V usage is TRBV5-1 and J usage is TRBJ1-2; 7 bases are shared with TRBD1. Per the germline V gene, CDR1 is SGHRS and CDR2 is YFSETQ. J gave up 3 bases and V 0 bases, and 8 bases lay outside the gene matches. CDR3 length: 16 amino acids. The CDR3 region has the DNA TGCGCCAGCAGCTTGGGCCCGGAGGGGGCTTACTATGGCTACACCTTC. This translates into CASSLGPEGAYYGYTF.

The CDR3 reads CSARDGWEGYEQYF. DNA of the CDR3: TGCAGTGCTAGAGATGGGTGGGAGGGTTACGAGCAGTACTTC. The V call is TRBV20-1, the J call TRBJ2-7, with 7 bases lining up with TRBD2. This CDR3 region has 14 residues. Germline values: CDR1 DFQATT, CDR2 SNEGSKA (reference sequence). Losses at the gene ends were 0 bases for V and 4 bases for J; bases not matched to a gene: 6.

V is TRBV20-1 and J is TRBJ2-1; 9 bases line up with TRBD2. This CDR3 spans 15 amino acids. Germline V gene data show CDR1 as DFQATT and CDR2 as SNEGSKA (reference sequence). V was pared by 1 base and J by 3 bases, with 4 bases of the junction left unmatched. This CDR3 is CSARGSSGNYNEQFF. CDR3 nucleotide sequence: TGCAGTGCTAGAGGCTCTAGCGGGAACTACAATGAGCAGTTCTTC.

This chain uses TRBV9 with TRBJ2-7; D is unresolved. Germline V gives CDR1 SGDLS, CDR2 YYNGEE. Trimming took off 0 bases at V and 0 bases at J, with 7 bases between the two ends. The CDR3 loop spans 14 amino acids. Here the CDR3 DNA reads TGTGCCAGCAGCGTAGGTTCCAGCTCCTACGAGCAGTACTTC. Protein: CASSVGSSSYEQYF.

This clonotype turned up a few times. This chain joins TRBV7-9 and TRBJ1-1; D perhaps matches TRBD1 (6 bases). Germline V lookup: CDR1 SEHNR, CDR2 FQNEAQ (reference sequence). V was shortened by 7 bases and J by 3 bases, with 12 bases between the two germline ends. There are 13 residues in the CDR3. The CDR3 DNA is TGTGCCAGCAAGATTGGGGGCGACACTGAAGCTTTCTTT. Encoded protein: CASKIGGDTEAFF.

V is TRBV18 and J is TRBJ2-1; 13 bases are shared with TRBD2. Germline V gene sequence: CDR1 KGHSH, CDR2 LQKENI. The CDR3 sequence is 17 residues long. The J segment lost 9 bases and the V segment lost 1 base, leaving 9 bases of the junction unmatched. This chain's CDR3 is CASSPRTSGSGMSEQFF. In nucleotides, the CDR3 is TGTGCCAGCTCACCACGGACTAGCGGGAGCGGGATGAGTGAGCAGTTCTTC.

The chain is built from TRBV24-1 and TRBJ1-5; D uncertain. V lost 5 bases and J lost 7, with 8 bases in between. Germline V gene sequence: CDR1 KGHDR, CDR2 SFDVKD. The CDR3 consists of 12 residues. CDR3 sequence reads: CATSAPGQPQHF. In DNA, the CDR3 is TGTGCCACCAGTGCTCCTGGGCAGCCCCAGCATTTT.

V is TRBV28 and J is TRBJ2-3, with TRBD1 matching over 9 bases. The CDR3 has 15 amino acids. J was trimmed by 5 bases and V by 4 bases; bases with no gene match: 7. The germline V gene encodes CDR1 MDHEN and CDR2 SYDVKM. Here the CDR3 DNA reads TGTGCCAGCAGTTCATCGGGACAGGGTGGAGATACGCAGTATTTT. Its translation: CASSSSGQGGDTQYF.

This clonotype was seen a few times. The chain joins TRBV15 to TRBJ2-3, with no clear D. Per germline, CDR1 LNHNV and CDR2 YYDKDF (reference sequence). This CDR3 has 14 amino acids. V was shortened by 0 bases and J by 6 bases, with 10 bases between the two germline ends. The CDR3, as DNA: TGTGCCACCAGCAGAGATCCGGCTAGGGATACGCAGTATTTT. Translating gives CATSRDPARDTQYF.

This clonotype was seen only a few times. The V gene is TRBV24-1, the J gene TRBJ2-7, with 9 bases fitting TRBD1. This CDR3 region has 16 residues. V trimming: 3 bases; J trimming: 4 bases; junction bases outside the gene matches: 9. Per germline, CDR1 KGHDR and CDR2 SFDVKD. The CDR3 DNA reads TGTGCCACCAGTGATCAATCCGGGACAGGGAGGTACGAGCAGTACTTC. Its protein product is CATSDQSGTGRYEQYF.

The V and J genes are TRBV7-8 and TRBJ2-7, with D uncertain. The germline V and J ends were trimmed by 5 bases and 7 bases, with 9 bases remaining between them. This CDR3 has 11 amino acids. CDR1 is SGHVS and CDR2 is FQNEAQ in the germline V gene. The CDR3 DNA reads as TGTGCCAGCAGCCCCGCCCGGGAGCAGTACTTC. Translated: CASSPAREQYF.

The CDR3 sequence is CSARVEGVKGNQPQHF. The CDR3 DNA reads as TGCAGTGCTAGAGTCGAAGGGGTAAAAGGCAATCAGCCCCAGCATTTT. The chain couples TRBV20-1 to TRBJ1-5; tentative D call: TRBD1 (5 bases). Germline V CDR1 and CDR2: DFQATT, SNEGSKA (reference sequence). This CDR3 comprises 16 residues. The V end lost 1 base, the J end lost 2 bases, and 15 bases lay between the germline ends.